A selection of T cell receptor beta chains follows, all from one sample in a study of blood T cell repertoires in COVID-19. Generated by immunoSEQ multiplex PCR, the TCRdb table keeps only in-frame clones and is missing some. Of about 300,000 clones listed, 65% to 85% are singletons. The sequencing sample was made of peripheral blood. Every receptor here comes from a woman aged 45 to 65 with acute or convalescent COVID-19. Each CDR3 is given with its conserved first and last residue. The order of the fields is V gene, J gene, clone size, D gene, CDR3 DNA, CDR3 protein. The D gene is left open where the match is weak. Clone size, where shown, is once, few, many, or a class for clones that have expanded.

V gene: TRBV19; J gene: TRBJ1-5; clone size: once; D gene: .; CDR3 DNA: TGTGCCAGTAGTACACTAGTGCGGGAGTATAGCAATCAGCCCCAGCATTTT; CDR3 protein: CASSTLVREYSNQPQHF
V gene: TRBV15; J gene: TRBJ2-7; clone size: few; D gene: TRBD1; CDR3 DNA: TGTGCCACCAGCAGAGATTATGAAGGGGCAGGGGGCTACGAGCAGTACTTC; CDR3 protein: CATSRDYEGAGGYEQYF
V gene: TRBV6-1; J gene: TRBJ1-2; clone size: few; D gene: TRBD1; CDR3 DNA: TGTGCCAGCAGTGACTTAAGGGGGCATTTGGCTAACTATGGCTACACCTTC; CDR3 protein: CASSDLRGHLANYGYTF
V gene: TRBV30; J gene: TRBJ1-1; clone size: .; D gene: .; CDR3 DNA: TGTGCCTGGAGTGTAATAGGGGATACTGAAGCTTTCTTT; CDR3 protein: CAWSVIGDTEAFF
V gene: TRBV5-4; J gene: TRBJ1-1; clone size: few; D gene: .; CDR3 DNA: TGTGCCAGCAGCGCGAGACAGGAGCGGAACACTGAAGCTTTCTTT; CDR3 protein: CASSARQERNTEAFF
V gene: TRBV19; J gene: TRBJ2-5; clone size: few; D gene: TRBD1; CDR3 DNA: TGTGCCAGTAGTGTCGGGACAGGGAGAAGAGAGACCCAGTACTTC; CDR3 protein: CASSVGTGRRETQYF
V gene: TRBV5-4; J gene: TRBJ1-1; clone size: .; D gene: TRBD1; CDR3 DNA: TGTGCCAGCAGCCTCGGACAGGGGGCTGTTGAAGCTTTCTTT; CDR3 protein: CASSLGQGAVEAFF
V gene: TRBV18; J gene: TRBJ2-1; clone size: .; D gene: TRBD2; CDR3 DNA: TGTGCCAGCTCTCCCCGGACGGGAGGGCCGGGGGACAATGAGCAGTTCTTC; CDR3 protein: CASSPRTGGPGDNEQFF
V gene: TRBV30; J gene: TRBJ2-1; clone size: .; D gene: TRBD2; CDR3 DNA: TGTGCCTGGGGGACTAGCGGGAGGCATAATGAGCAGTTCTTC; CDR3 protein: CAWGTSGRHNEQFF
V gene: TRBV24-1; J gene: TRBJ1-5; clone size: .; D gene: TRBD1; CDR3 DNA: TGTGCCACCAGTGAAGGAGGACAGGGTAATCAGCCCCAGCATTTT; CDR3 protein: CATSEGGQGNQPQHF
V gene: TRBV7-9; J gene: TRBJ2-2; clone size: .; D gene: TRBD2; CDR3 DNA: TGTGCCAGCAGCCGGGGGGGCAAGGAGCTGTTTTTT; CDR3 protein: CASSRGGKELFF
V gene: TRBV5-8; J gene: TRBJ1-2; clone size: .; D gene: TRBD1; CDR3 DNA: TGTGCCAGCAGTTCATCAGGGGGCTTCTATGGCTACACCTTC; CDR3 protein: CASSSSGGFYGYTF
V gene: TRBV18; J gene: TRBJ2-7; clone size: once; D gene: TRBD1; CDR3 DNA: TGTGCCAGCTCACCAGGGACAGGGGATAACGAGCAGTACTTC; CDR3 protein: CASSPGTGDNEQYF
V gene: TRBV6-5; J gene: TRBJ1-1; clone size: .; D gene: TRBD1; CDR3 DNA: TGTGCCAGCAGTTACTCGCAGGGGGCCTCTGAAGCTTTCTTT; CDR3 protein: CASSYSQGASEAFF
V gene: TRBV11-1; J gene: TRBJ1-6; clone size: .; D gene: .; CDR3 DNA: TGTGCCAGCAGCTTAGATCGGGGTAATTCACCCCTCCACTTT; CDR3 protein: CASSLDRGNSPLHF
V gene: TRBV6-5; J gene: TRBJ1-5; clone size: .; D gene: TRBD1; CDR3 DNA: TGTGCCAGCAGGGTTGGGACAGGGGCTAATCAGCCCCAGCATTTT; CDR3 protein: CASRVGTGANQPQHF
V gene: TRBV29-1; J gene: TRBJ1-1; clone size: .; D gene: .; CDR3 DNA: TGCAGCGTTTCGGGGGGTGCCGTCATGAACACTGAAGCTTTCTTT; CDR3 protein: CSVSGGAVMNTEAFF
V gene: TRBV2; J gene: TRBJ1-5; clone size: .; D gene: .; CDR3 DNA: TGTGCCAGCCGTTTAGATCAGCCCCAGCATTTT; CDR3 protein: CASRLDQPQHF
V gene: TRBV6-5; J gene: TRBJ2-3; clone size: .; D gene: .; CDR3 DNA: TGTGCCAGCAGCGTAGATTTGGATACGCAGTATTTT; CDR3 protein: CASSVDLDTQYF
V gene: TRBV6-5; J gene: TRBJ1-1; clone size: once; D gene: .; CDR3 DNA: TGTGTCTCGACGGGACAATTGAACACTGAAGCTTTCTTT; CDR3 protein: CVSTGQLNTEAFF
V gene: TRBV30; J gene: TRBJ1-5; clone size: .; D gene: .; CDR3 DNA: TGTGCCTGGAGTGTACTGTCCGGGCGGACTAATCAGCCCCAGCATTTT; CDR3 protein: CAWSVLSGRTNQPQHF
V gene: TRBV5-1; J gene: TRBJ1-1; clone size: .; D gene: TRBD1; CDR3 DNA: TGCGCCAGCAGCGGGCAGGGGGACACTGAAGCTTTCTTT; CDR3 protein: CASSGQGDTEAFF
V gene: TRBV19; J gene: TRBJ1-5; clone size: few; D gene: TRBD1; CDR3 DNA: TGTGCCAGTAGTATCGGGACAGGAGGGTATAGCAATCAGCCCCAGCATTTT; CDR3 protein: CASSIGTGGYSNQPQHF
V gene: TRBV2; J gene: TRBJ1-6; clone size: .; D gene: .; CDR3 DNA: TGTGCCAGCAGTTTCGAAGGGGAAATTAATAATTCACCCCTCCACTTT; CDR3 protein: CASSFEGEINNSPLHF
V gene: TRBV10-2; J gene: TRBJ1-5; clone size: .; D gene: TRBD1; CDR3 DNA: TGCGCCAGCAGTGAGAGGGACAGTAGCAATCAGCCCCAGCATTTT; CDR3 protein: CASSERDSSNQPQHF
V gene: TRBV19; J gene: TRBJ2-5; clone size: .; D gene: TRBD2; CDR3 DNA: TGTGCCAGTAGTATGCTGGGACTACAAAAAGAGACCCAGTACTTC; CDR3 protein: CASSMLGLQKETQYF
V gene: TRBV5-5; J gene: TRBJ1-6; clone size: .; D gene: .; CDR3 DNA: TGTGCCAGCAGCTTGCGGGATCCTTCACCCCTCCACTTT; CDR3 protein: CASSLRDPSPLHF
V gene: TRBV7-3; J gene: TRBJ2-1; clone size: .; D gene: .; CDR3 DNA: TGTGCCAGCAGCTACGCTTACTCCCAGGGTGGCGATGAGCAGTTCTTC; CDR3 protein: CASSYAYSQGGDEQFF
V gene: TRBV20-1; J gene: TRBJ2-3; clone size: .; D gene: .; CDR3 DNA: TGCAGTGCTACGACACCAGATACGCAGTATTTT; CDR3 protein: CSATTPDTQYF
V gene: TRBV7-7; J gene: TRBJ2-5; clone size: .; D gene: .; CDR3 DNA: TGTGCCAGCAGCTTAGACAGTCTAGAGACCCAGTACTTC; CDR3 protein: CASSLDSLETQYF
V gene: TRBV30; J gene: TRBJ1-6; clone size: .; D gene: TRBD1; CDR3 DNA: TGTGCCCGGGGGGAGACAGGGGGTCGACGGAATAATTCACCCCTCCACTTT; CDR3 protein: CARGETGGRRNNSPLHF
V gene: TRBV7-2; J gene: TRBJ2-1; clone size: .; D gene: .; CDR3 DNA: TGTGCCAGCAGCTTGGAGCCCAAAGTGGAGCAGTTCTTC; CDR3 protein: CASSLEPKVEQFF
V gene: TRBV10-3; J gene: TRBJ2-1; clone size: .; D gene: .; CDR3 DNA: TGTGCCTCTCAGCCCCTTGGGAGCTGGGATGAGCAGTTCTTC; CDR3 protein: CASQPLGSWDEQFF
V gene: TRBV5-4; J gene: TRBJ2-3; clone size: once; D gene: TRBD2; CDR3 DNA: TGTGCCAGCAGCCCAACTAGCGGGAGTTTCGATACGCAGTATTTT; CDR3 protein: CASSPTSGSFDTQYF
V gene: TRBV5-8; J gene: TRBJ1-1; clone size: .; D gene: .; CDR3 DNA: TGTGCCAGCAGCCAAAGGACAGACGAAGCTTTCTTT; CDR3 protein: CASSQRTDEAFF
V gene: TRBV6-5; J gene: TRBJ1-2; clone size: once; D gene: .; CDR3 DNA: TGTGCCAGCATTCTCCTGGCGGGAAGCGACTATGGCTACACCTTC; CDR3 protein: CASILLAGSDYGYTF
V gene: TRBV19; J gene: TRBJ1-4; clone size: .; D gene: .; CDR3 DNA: TGTGCCAGTAGCCACATCAGGGAAACTAATGAAAAACTGTTTTTT; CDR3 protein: CASSHIRETNEKLFF
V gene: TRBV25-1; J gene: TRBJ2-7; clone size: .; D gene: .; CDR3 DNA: TGTGCCAGCAGTGGCCAGTACGAGCAGTACTTC; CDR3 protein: CASSGQYEQYF
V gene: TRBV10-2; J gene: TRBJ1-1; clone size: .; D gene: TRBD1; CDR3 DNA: TGCGCCAGCAGGACCACAGGGGGCGCGGGCACTGAAGCTTTCTTT; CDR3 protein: CASRTTGGAGTEAFF
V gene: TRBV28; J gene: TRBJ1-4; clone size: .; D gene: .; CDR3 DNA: TGTGCCAGCAGCCAGGGAGGGGGAGTTAATGAAAAACTGTTTTTT; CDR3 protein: CASSQGGGVNEKLFF
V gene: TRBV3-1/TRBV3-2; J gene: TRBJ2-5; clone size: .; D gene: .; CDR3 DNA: TGTGCCAGCAGCCAAGTCCTTGGAGAAGGAGAGACCCAGTACTTC; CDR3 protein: CASSQVLGEGETQYF
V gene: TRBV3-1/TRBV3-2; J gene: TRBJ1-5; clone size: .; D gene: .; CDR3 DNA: TGTGCCAGCAGCCAAGACTACAGCAATCAGCCCCAGCATTTT; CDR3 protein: CASSQDYSNQPQHF
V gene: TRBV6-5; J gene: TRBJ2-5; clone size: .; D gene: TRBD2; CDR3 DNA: TGTGCCAGCAGTTACGGAGGACTAGCGCGCCAAGAGACCCAGTACTTC; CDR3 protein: CASSYGGLARQETQYF
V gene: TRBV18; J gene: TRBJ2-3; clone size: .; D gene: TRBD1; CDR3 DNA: TGTGCCAGCTCACTACGACAGGGCCCGGTTTCTTTT; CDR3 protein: CASSLRQGPVSF
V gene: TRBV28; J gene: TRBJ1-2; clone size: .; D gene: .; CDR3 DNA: TGTGCCAGCAGGTTAACTCCTTCACAGGGATTCGGTGGCTACACCTTC; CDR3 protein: CASRLTPSQGFGGYTF
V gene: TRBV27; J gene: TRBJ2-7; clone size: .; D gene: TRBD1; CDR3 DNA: TGTGCCAGCAGACGCCCAGGGGGCGCAACCTACGAGCAGTACTTC; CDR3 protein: CASRRPGGATYEQYF
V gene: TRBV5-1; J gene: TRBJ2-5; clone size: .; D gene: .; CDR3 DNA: TGCGCCAGCACTCTACAGGGCCAAGAGACCCAGTACTTC; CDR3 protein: CASTLQGQETQYF
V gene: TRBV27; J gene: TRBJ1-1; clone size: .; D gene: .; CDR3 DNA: TGTGCCAGCAGTCCCCTTACAGGGAACACTGAAGCTTTCTTT; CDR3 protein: CASSPLTGNTEAFF
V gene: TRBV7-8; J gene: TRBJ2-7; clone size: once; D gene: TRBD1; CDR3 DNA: TGTGCCAGCAGCTTAGCCCGGACAGGGGTGGGCGAGCAGTACTTC; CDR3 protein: CASSLARTGVGEQYF
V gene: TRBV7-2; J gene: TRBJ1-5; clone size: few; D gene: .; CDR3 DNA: TGTGCCAGCAGCCGTGAACACAATCAGCCCCAGCATTTT; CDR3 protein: CASSREHNQPQHF
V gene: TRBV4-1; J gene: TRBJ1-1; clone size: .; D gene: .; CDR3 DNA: TGCGCCAGCAGCCAAGAAAGACAGCCCAGGCCTGAAGCTTTCTTT; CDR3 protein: CASSQERQPRPEAFF
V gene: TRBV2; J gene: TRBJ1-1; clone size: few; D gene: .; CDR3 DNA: TGTGCCAGCAGTGAAGTACAGGGCGTGAACACTGAAGCTTTCTTT; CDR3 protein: CASSEVQGVNTEAFF
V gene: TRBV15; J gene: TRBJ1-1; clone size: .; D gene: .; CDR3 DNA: TGTGCCACCAGCAGTCGAGGGGGGAACACTGAAGCTTTCTTT; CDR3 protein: CATSSRGGNTEAFF
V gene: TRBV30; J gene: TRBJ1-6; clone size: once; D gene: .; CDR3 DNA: TGTGCCTGGAGAGGGGAAAGGAATTCACCCCTCCACTTT; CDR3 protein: CAWRGERNSPLHF
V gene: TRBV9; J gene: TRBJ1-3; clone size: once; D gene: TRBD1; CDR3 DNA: TGTGCCAGCAGCGTACACAGGGGGCCTGGAAACACCATATATTTT; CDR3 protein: CASSVHRGPGNTIYF
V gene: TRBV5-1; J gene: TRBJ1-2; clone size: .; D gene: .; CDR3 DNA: TGCGCCAGCAGCTTGGCCGGGGAGGGCTACACCTTC; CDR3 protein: CASSLAGEGYTF
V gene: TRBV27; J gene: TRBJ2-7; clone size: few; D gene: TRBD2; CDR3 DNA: TGTGCCAGCAGTTTATATGGGACTAGCGCCTCCTACGAGCAGTACTTC; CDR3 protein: CASSLYGTSASYEQYF
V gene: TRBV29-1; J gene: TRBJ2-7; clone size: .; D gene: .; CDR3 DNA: TGCAGCGCCCTAACCCAGGCCTACGAGCAGTACTTC; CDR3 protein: CSALTQAYEQYF
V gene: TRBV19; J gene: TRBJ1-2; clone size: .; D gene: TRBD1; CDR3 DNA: TGTGCCAGTAGTAGGACAGGAGTCTATGGCTACACCTTC; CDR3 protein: CASSRTGVYGYTF
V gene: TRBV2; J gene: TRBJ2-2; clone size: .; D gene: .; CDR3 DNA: TGTGCCAGCAGAACGACGGGGGTTAACACCGGGGAGCTGTTTTTT; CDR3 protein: CASRTTGVNTGELFF